A single sample gave rise to the 11 T cell receptor beta chains below, sequenced in a study of blood T cell repertoires in COVID-19. Profiled with immunoSEQ multiplex PCR; TCRdb holds only in-frame clones, not every one. Of approximately 530,000 clones listed, about 89% are singletons. The sample consisted of peripheral blood. The origin of the receptors is a woman aged 50 to 60 with COVID-19, enrolled during active disease.

In DNA, the CDR3 is TGTGCCAGCCAAAGAACCATTGACAGGGAGAATGAAAAACTGTTTTTT. Translating it yields CASQRTIDRENEKLFF. The V and J genes are TRBV11-1 and TRBJ1-4, with TRBD1 matching 7 bases. The CDR3 has 16 amino acids. The V and J ends lost 8 bases and 5 bases, in that order; junction bases with no gene match: 14. Germline assignment: CDR1 SGHAT and CDR2 FQDESV (reference sequence).

The chain employs TRBV7-9 and TRBJ1-2; TRBD1 might be the D (5 bases). The V end was cut by 7 bases, the J end by 3 bases, with 12 bases between. The CDR3 extends over 13 amino acids. CDR1 SEHNR and CDR2 FQNEAQ come from the germline V gene (reference sequence). The CDR3 protein is CASKGQGDYGYTF. DNA for the CDR3: TGTGCCAGCAAAGGCCAGGGCGACTATGGCTACACCTTC.

V is TRBV24-1 and J is TRBJ2-5; a possible D gene is TRBD1 (6 bases). V shed 3 bases and J shed 5 bases, with 18 bases lying between them. Germline-derived CDR1 and CDR2 are KGHDR and SFDVKD. There are 16 residues in the CDR3. The CDR3, as DNA: TGTGCCACCAGTGATCTGGACAGTGGGTTCGGTGAGACCCAGTACTTC. It translates to CATSDLDSGFGETQYF.

CDR3 amino acids: CASRPGGTDTQYF. The CDR3 DNA follows: TGCGCCAGCAGACCAGGGGGAACAGATACGCAGTATTTT. The V call is TRBV5-1, the J call TRBJ2-3; 7 bases are a match to TRBD1. Germline lookup yields CDR1 SGHRS and CDR2 YFSETQ. V dropped 5 bases and J dropped 3; count of bases not matched to a gene: 3. The CDR3 sequence is 13 residues long.

This chain joins TRBV5-1 and TRBJ2-3; perhaps TRBD1 as D (6 bases). CDR1 and CDR2 (germline): SGHRS, YFSETQ. CDR3 size: 15 residues. Trimming cost V 4 bases and J 4 bases, with 16 bases left between them. Here the CDR3 reads CASSRVRGEADTQYF. In DNA, the CDR3 is TGCGCCAGCAGCCGGGTCAGGGGAGAGGCAGATACGCAGTATTTT.

This rearrangement joins TRBV19 to TRBJ1-1, with TRBD1 matching over 7 bases. CDR3 length: 17 amino acids. CDR1 and CDR2 (germline): LNHDA, SQIVND (reference sequence). J gave up 1 base and V 3 bases, and 11 bases lay outside the gene matches. The CDR3 loop reads CASSMVGGEAGNTEAFF. The DNA for the CDR3 is TGTGCCAGTAGTATGGTAGGGGGCGAGGCTGGGAACACTGAAGCTTTCTTT.

The chain combines TRBV12-3 or TRBV12-4 with TRBJ2-6, with D uncertain. Trimming took 8 bases from V and 4 from J, leaving 9 bases between them. There are 13 residues in the CDR3. CDR3 DNA: TGTGCCAGCGGGCCGTTGGGGGCCAACGTCCTGACTTTC. Its protein is CASGPLGANVLTF.

Of note for this clone: Other DNA variants within this sample encode the same CDR3. This CDR3 reads CASSQGQSNQPQHF. CDR3 sequence (DNA): TGTGCCAGCAGCCAAGGGCAGAGCAATCAGCCCCAGCATTTT. The V and J genes are TRBV3-1 (or the pseudogene TRBV3-2) and TRBJ1-5; D remains ambiguous. V shed 1 base and J shed 1 base, with 5 bases lying between them. This CDR3 is built from 14 residues. The germline V gene encodes CDR1 LGHDT and CDR2 YNNKEL (reference sequence).

The chain carries TRBV6-5 and TRBJ1-5, with 7 positions matching TRBD1. Germline V CDR1 and CDR2: MNHEY, SVGAGI. CDR3 length equals 16 residues. J lost 2 bases, V lost 4 bases, and 8 bases had no gene match. The CDR3 loop reads CASSSGGVGGNQPQHF. The DNA for the CDR3 is TGTGCCAGCAGTTCAGGGGGAGTTGGTGGCAATCAGCCCCAGCATTTT.

The chain couples TRBV5-6 to TRBJ1-2, with TRBD1 matching over 8 bases. The V and J ends lost 0 bases and 5 bases, in that order; junction bases with no gene match: 3. This CDR3 spans 14 amino acids. Germline V gives CDR1 SGHDT, CDR2 YYEEEE. CDR3 protein: CASSLGQGRYGYTF. In DNA, the CDR3 is TGTGCCAGCAGCTTGGGACAGGGGAGGTATGGCTACACCTTC.

In this sample, this clone turned up a few times. The gene calls are TRBV19 and TRBJ1-6; 7 bases line up with TRBD1. V shed 5 bases, J shed 10 bases, and the junction held 5 bases outside the gene matches. CDR1 and CDR2 from the germline V gene are LNHDA and SQIVND (reference sequence). There are 13 residues in the CDR3. The CDR3 protein is CASSPTGPSPLHF. CDR3 coding DNA: TGTGCCAGTAGTCCGACAGGGCCCTCACCCCTCCACTTT.